Listed below are T cell receptor beta chains from one sample, sequenced in a study of cytomegalovirus exposure and HLA in healthy donors. The method was immunoSEQ multiplex PCR; TCRdb's version includes in-frame clones alone and lacks a portion of them. In the table there are 160,000 or so clones, 79% of which are singletons. Input material: PBMCs. These receptors were collected from a man between 35 and 55 years old in good health and CMV-seronegative. Both conserved end residues are trimmed from each CDR3. A D gene is named only where the DNA matches it firmly.

TRBV6-4,-,11,TRBJ2-5,ARIRQGQETQY
TRBV7-9,TRBD2,13,TRBJ2-2,ASSPTSGTTGELF
TRBV28,TRBD1,12,TRBJ1-2,ASSLLDRVFGYT
TRBV19,TRBD2,12,TRBJ2-7,ASSIGTSVYEQY
TRBV11-3,-,14,TRBJ1-2,ASSLLSLGQVYGYT
TRBV4-2,TRBD1,12,TRBJ1-4,ASSRDRLNEKLF
TRBV5-1,-,13,TRBJ2-3,ASSLVRTNTDTQY
TRBV6-6,-,13,TRBJ1-1,ASTDTLRGNTEAF
TRBV30,-,12,TRBJ1-5,AWSRDSSNQPQH
TRBV6-1,TRBD2,13,TRBJ2-1,ASSELTSSVHEQF
TRBV15,-,13,TRBJ2-1,ATSRLAPGNNEQF
TRBV5-1,-,11,TRBJ2-1,ASSLDLYNEQF
TRBV21-1,-,14,TRBJ2-3,ASSVPGTAHTDTQY
TRBV7-6,-,12,TRBJ2-2,ASSLELNSGELF
TRBV7-8,TRBD2,15,TRBJ2-5,ASSLTSPGLAEETQY
TRBV14,TRBD2,13,TRBJ2-7,ASRPTASGTYEQY
TRBV10-3,-,15,TRBJ2-2,AIRGRVGSSNTGELF
TRBV11-2,TRBD2,13,TRBJ2-7,ASSLASGASYEQY
TRBV29-1,-,8,TRBJ2-1,SVQGYEQF
TRBV9,TRBD1,16,TRBJ1-2,ASSVALGRTGEKSGYT
TRBV28,TRBD1,13,TRBJ2-1,ASSVDRERYNEQF
TRBV27,TRBD2,11,TRBJ2-7,ASEGLGRREQY
TRBV7-7,TRBD2,14,TRBJ2-2,ASSFVGEGRPGELF
TRBV5-1,TRBD2,13,-,ASSSSQAGTYEQY
TRBV20-1,-,9,TRBJ2-7,SASPRNEQY
TRBV14,-,12,TRBJ2-5,ASSQEREQETQY
TRBV5-4,TRBD1,11,TRBJ2-3,ASRGQGSDTQY